This TCR beta chain was retrieved from a study of OX40 agonist ivuxolimab in advanced cancers. For the study at large: Two patients with cutaneous melanoma and one with hepatocellular carcinoma, three in total, showed partial responses.

The CDR3 contains 14 residues. V was shortened by 7 bases and J by 0 bases, with 12 bases between the two germline ends. Germline loops: CDR1 MNHNY, CDR2 SVGAGI (reference sequence). TCRdb's table, derived via immunoSEQ multiplex PCR, lists solely in-frame clones and lacks some. The profile shows tens of thousands of clones, about nine tenths of them singletons. Of note for this clone: No antigen is known for it.

Study-wide results and limits: Averaging showed that CD8+ T cells had more expanded clones than CD4+ did. Circulating CD4+ and CD8+ T cells showed clonal expansion by week 6 at 0.1 to 3.0 mg/kg.

The sample in question was CD4+ or CD8+ T cells sorted from blood, obtained in a trial of the OX40 agonist ivuxolimab. The chain employs TRBV6-6 and TRBJ1-1; D unclear. The receptor was derived from an adult with an advanced solid tumor such as melanoma, head and neck, liver or kidney cancer. Here the CDR3 reads CASTWLGMNTEAFF. CDR3 bases: TGTGCCAGCACTTGGCTGGGAATGAACACTGAAGCTTTCTTT.